These 32 T cell receptor beta chains were all obtained from the same sample, sequenced in a study of T cells expressing NK-cell markers. TCRdb reprocessed the 5' RACE reads and stores each CDR3 protein as one record, lacking DNA. The sample table includes a few hundred thousand distinct CDR3 sequences. Sequenced sample: blood T cells: a sorted CD56 or NKG2C T cell subset, CD4+ or CD8+ T cells, or bulk PBMC T cells (not recorded which). The receptors were gathered from a man aged 18-75 years in good health.

The chain recombines TRBV9 with TRBJ2-7. The CDR3 has 15 amino acids. Germline lookup yields CDR1 SGDLS and CDR2 YYNGEE. Here the CDR3 reads CASSVGPILNYEQYF.

V and J are TRBV20-1 and TRBJ2-7; TCRdb's assignment of TRBD1 cannot be checked, as there is no DNA. Germline CDR1 reads DFQATT; CDR2 reads SNEGSKA (reference sequence). The CDR3 extends over 15 amino acids. The chain's CDR3 is CSARDLGRSAYEQYF.

The genes are TRBV9 and TRBJ2-1; without DNA, the TCRdb call of TRBD2 cannot be checked. Germline loops: CDR1 SGDLS, CDR2 YYNGEE. There are 15 residues in the CDR3. The CDR3 loop reads CASSAGLKDRDEQFF.

The chain joins TRBV5-1 to TRBJ2-7; TCRdb's D call, TRBD1, is unchecked because there is no DNA. The germline gives CDR1 SGHRS, CDR2 YFSETQ. The CDR3 loop spans 15 amino acids. CDR3 amino acids: CASSTGQGPLHEQYF.

The V call is TRBV6-2 or TRBV6-3, the J call TRBJ2-1; the TCRdb D gene call, TRBD2, has no DNA to confirm it. The CDR3 has 21 residues. Germline V gene sequence: CDR1 MNHEY, CDR2 SVGEGT. This chain's CDR3 is CASSYSHFLAGPDYIYNEQFF.

The chain is built from TRBV9 and TRBJ2-7; with no DNA, the TCRdb D assignment of TRBD1 cannot be verified. This CDR3 is built from 15 residues. Germline V gives CDR1 SGDLS, CDR2 YYNGEE. Here the CDR3 reads CASSPGQGRGYEQYF.

The chain joins TRBV30 to TRBJ1-2. CDR3 length: 11 amino acids. Germline CDR1 is GTSNPN and CDR2 is SVGIG (reference sequence). CDR3 residues: CARGLNYGYTF.

This chain uses TRBV4-1 with TRBJ2-4; TCRdb selects TRBD1, and the lack of DNA leaves this call unchecked. CDR3 length: 17 residues. The germline V gene encodes CDR1 MGHRA and CDR2 YSYEKL. The CDR3: CASSQAAGLDFKNIQYF.

This clonotype ranks as medium-sized in terms of frequency. V gene TRBV6-1 combines with J gene TRBJ1-2; TCRdb's D call, TRBD1, is unchecked because there is no DNA. The CDR3 contains 15 residues. Germline CDR1 and CDR2: MNHNS and SASEGT. The CDR3 is CASSGTGDGNYGYTF.

The chain carries TRBV11-2 and TRBJ2-1; TCRdb's D gene call, TRBD2, goes unchecked for lack of DNA. Germline CDR1 SGHAT, CDR2 FQNNGV. CDR3 length: 18 amino acids. Here the CDR3 reads CASSLPVAGGSSYNEQFF.

The chain links TRBV12-5 to TRBJ2-3. Germline CDR1 LGHNT, CDR2 FRNRAP. CDR3 size: 12 residues. CDR3 sequence: CASGPFTDTQYF.

The chain carries TRBV28 and TRBJ1-2; checking the TCRdb D call of TRBD1 is not possible without DNA. Germline assignment: CDR1 MDHEN and CDR2 SYDVKM. This CDR3 comprises 15 residues. CDR3 sequence: CASSVASGRVYGYTF.

This sequence joins TRBV7-2 and TRBJ2-3; TCRdb lists TRBD1, though no DNA is available to test this call. This CDR3 spans 17 amino acids. Germline V gene lookup returns CDR1 SGHTA and CDR2 FQGNSA. The CDR3 sequence: CASSPRQGSMVWGTQYF.

V gene TRBV5-4 combines with J gene TRBJ1-2. CDR1 is SGHNT, CDR2 YYREEE, per germline (reference sequence). This CDR3 is 12 amino acids long. The CDR3 spells CASSQTRDGYTF.

The V gene is TRBV18, the J gene TRBJ1-2; TCRdb lists TRBD1, though no DNA is available to test this call. CDR1 is KGHSH and CDR2 is LQKENI in the germline V gene. The CDR3 length is 18 residues. The CDR3 here is CASSPAILTGPANYGYTF.

The chain recombines TRBV5-6 with TRBJ2-7; the TRBD2 assignment by TCRdb is unverifiable without DNA. The CDR3 has 17 residues. CDR1 and CDR2 (germline): SGHDT, YYEEEE. The CDR3 protein is CASSPLGLAEFSYEQYF.

This chain uses TRBV29-1 with TRBJ2-2; the TCRdb call, TRBD1, lacks DNA for checking. The CDR3 has 15 amino acids. Germline V gives CDR1 SQVTM, CDR2 ANQGSEA. The CDR3 here is CSVASGQLNTGELFF.

V usage is TRBV6-5 and J usage is TRBJ1-1; without DNA, the TCRdb call of TRBD1 cannot be checked. This CDR3 has 15 residues. Germline V gene data show CDR1 as MNHEY and CDR2 as SVGAGI. CDR3 sequence: CASSYGEGRNTEAFF.

The V and J genes are TRBV5-1 and TRBJ2-3; TCRdb reports TRBD1, a call that lacks DNA to check it against. Germline CDR1 reads SGHRS; CDR2 reads YFSETQ. The CDR3 extends over 17 amino acids. CDR3 residues: CASSSDRVGISTDTQYF.

The CDR3 reads CASSSQPTADTQYF. This rearrangement joins TRBV5-1 to TRBJ2-3. The CDR3 runs 14 residues. The germline gives CDR1 SGHRS, CDR2 YFSETQ.

This rearrangement joins TRBV20-1 to TRBJ1-5; with no DNA, the TCRdb D assignment of TRBD1 cannot be verified. This CDR3 contains 15 residues. Looked up from germline, CDR1 is DFQATT and CDR2 is SNEGSKA (reference sequence). CDR3 region: CSARGVGSRNQPQHF.

The rearrangement joins TRBV10-3 to TRBJ1-1; absent DNA, TCRdb's TRBD1 call cannot be checked. Germline CDR1 reads ENHRY; CDR2 reads SYGVKD. This CDR3 has 14 residues. CDR3 protein: CAIRRTGASTEAFF.

V usage is TRBV12-5 and J usage is TRBJ1-1; the TCRdb D gene call, TRBD1, has no DNA to confirm it. CDR3 length equals 14 residues. Germline assignment: CDR1 LGHNT and CDR2 FRNRAP. CDR3 sequence: CASGPRTGHTEAFF. The entire variable domain, with the rest obtained from reference TRBV12-5 and TRBJ1-1, is as follows: DARVTQTPRHKVTEMGQEVTMRCQPILGHNTVFWYRQTMMQGLELLAYFRNRAPLDDSGMPKDRFSAEMPDATLATLKIQPSEPRDSAVYFCASGPRTGHTEAFFGQGTRLTVV.

The V call is TRBV27, the J call TRBJ2-5; TCRdb proposes TRBD1, but this gene call is untestable without DNA. Germline V gene sequence: CDR1 MNHEY, CDR2 SMNVEV (reference sequence). The CDR3 contains 15 residues. CDR3 residues: CASSGYSTGYETQYF.

V and J are TRBV14 and TRBJ2-7; TCRdb designates TRBD1, a call that cannot be tested without DNA. In germline, CDR1 is SGHDN, CDR2 FVKESK. The CDR3 loop spans 15 amino acids. The CDR3 reads CASSQEARVGNEQYF.

The chain joins TRBV5-4 to TRBJ2-2; absent DNA, TCRdb's TRBD1 call cannot be checked. The CDR3 is 15 amino acids. CDR1 is SGHNT, CDR2 YYREEE, per germline (reference sequence). The CDR3 is CASSQGGTGTGELFF.

The genes are TRBV5-1 and TRBJ2-5; without DNA, the TCRdb call of TRBD1 cannot be checked. The germline CDR1 and CDR2 sequences are SGHRS and YFSETQ. The CDR3 runs to 15 residues. The CDR3 here is CASGRQGSRGETQYF.

The chain employs TRBV6-1 and TRBJ2-2; TCRdb's D gene call, TRBD1, goes unchecked for lack of DNA. This CDR3 region has 14 residues. Per germline, CDR1 MNHNS and CDR2 SASEGT. The CDR3 sequence: CASSPTGGTGELFF.

The genes are TRBV12-3 or TRBV12-4 and TRBJ1-4. The CDR3 is 15 residues long. CDR3 in amino acids: CASRPTAATNEKLFF.

The chain joins TRBV3-1 to TRBJ2-1. The germline gives CDR1 LGHDT, CDR2 YNNKEL (reference sequence). The CDR3 has 14 amino acids. CDR3 in amino acids: CASNDGSSYNEQFF.

This sequence joins TRBV5-8 and TRBJ2-6; TCRdb proposes TRBD1, but this gene call is untestable without DNA. The CDR3 has 16 amino acids. Germline V CDR1 and CDR2: SGHTS, YDEGEE. The CDR3 is CASSSGGYSGANVLTF.

This CDR3 reads CASSFGGAGANVLTF. The chain couples TRBV27 to TRBJ2-6; the D call from TCRdb, TRBD1, cannot be confirmed without DNA. Germline CDR1 MNHEY, CDR2 SMNVEV (reference sequence). This CDR3 spans 15 amino acids.